Here is one T cell receptor beta chain with its context. The CDR3 spans 13 residues. Deletions cut 6 bases from V and 1 base from J, with 9 bases between. The germline V gene has CDR1 SNHLY and CDR2 FYNNEI. Clones were read by immunoSEQ multiplex PCR, and TCRdb kept only the in-frame ones, dropping some. The sample lists just over 80,000 clones, 89% occurring once. This specimen comes from a study of control samples from healthy donors and cancer patients. The V call is TRBV2, the J call TRBJ1-1; D remains ambiguous. The material sequenced was blood. The TCR originated in a man aged 50 to 59 in good health. This chain's CDR3 is CASSVDSNTEAFF. CDR3 sequence (DNA): TGTGCCAGCAGCGTGGACTCGAACACTGAAGCTTTCTTT.